These 18 T cell receptor beta chains came from one sample sequenced in a study of OX40 agonist ivuxolimab in advanced cancers. The assay was immunoSEQ multiplex PCR, and TCRdb's table has in-frame clones only and misses some. The sample has tens of thousands of clones, roughly 80% seen once. Source: CD4+ or CD8+ T cells sorted from blood, taken in a trial of the OX40 agonist ivuxolimab. Receptors originate from an adult with an advanced solid tumor such as melanoma, head and neck, liver or kidney cancer.

The chain has TRBV10-3 and TRBJ2-3; D unresolved. The CDR3 totals 13 residues. From germline, CDR1 is ENHRY and CDR2 SYGVKD. V was cut by 3 bases and J by 2 bases, with 6 bases left in between. Here the CDR3 reads CAISERVTDTQYF. The CDR3 DNA reads as TGTGCCATCAGTGAAAGGGTCACAGATACGCAGTATTTT.

The chain links TRBV11-3 to TRBJ1-1, with unresolved D. V gave up 1 base and J gave up 5 bases, with 11 bases separating them. This CDR3 spans 14 amino acids. Per the germline V gene, CDR1 is SGHNT and CDR2 is YENEEA. CDR3 DNA sequence: TGTGCCAGCAGCTTAGGGCCGCTCGGGACTGAAGCTTTCTTT. Encoded protein: CASSLGPLGTEAFF.

The J gene is TRBJ1-1, the V gene TRBV27; D call uncertain. V gave up 5 bases and J gave up 3 bases, with 10 bases separating them. The germline gives CDR1 MNHEY, CDR2 SMNVEV (reference sequence). The CDR3 is made up of 13 amino acids. The CDR3 DNA reads as TGTGCCAGCAGTATCGACGGATACACTGAAGCTTTCTTT. This translates into CASSIDGYTEAFF.

The chain carries TRBV5-1 and TRBJ2-1; 8 positions agree with TRBD1. The length of the CDR3 is 16 residues. Trimming at V came to 0 bases and at J to 2 bases, leaving 4 bases not matched to a gene. CDR1 SGHRS and CDR2 YFSETQ come from the germline V gene. DNA for the CDR3: TGCGCCAGCAGCTTGGGAACAGGGGGGCCCTACAATGAGCAGTTCTTC. Translation gives CASSLGTGGPYNEQFF. Looking up the rest from reference TRBV5-1 and TRBJ2-1 gives the full variable domain: KAGVTQTPRYLIKTRGQQVTLSCSPISGHRSVSWYQQTPGQGLQFLFEYFSETQRNKGNFPGRFSGRQFSNSRSEMNVSTLELGDSALYLCASSLGTGGPYNEQFFGPGTRLTVL.

V usage is TRBV6-6 and J usage is TRBJ2-2; D is possibly TRBD1 (6 bases). CDR3 length equals 16 residues. CDR1 and CDR2 (germline): MNHNY, SVGAGI (reference sequence). V lost 0 bases and J lost 1, with 9 bases in between. CDR3 DNA: TGTGCCAGCAGTTACTCGAAGGGGGTGAACACCGGGGAGCTGTTTTTT. This encodes CASSYSKGVNTGELFF.

This CDR3 reads CASSNLQGSGELFF. The CDR3 bases are TGTGCCAGCAGTAACCTACAGGGTTCCGGGGAGCTGTTTTTT. The rearrangement links TRBV6-1 to TRBJ2-2; TRBD1 might be the D (6 bases). The germline V gene encodes CDR1 MNHNS and CDR2 SASEGT. The CDR3 runs to 14 residues. V gave up 5 bases and J gave up 6 bases, with 13 bases separating them.

The rearrangement links TRBV4-1 to TRBJ1-1; 9 nucleotides align to TRBD1. The CDR3 has 16 amino acids. J was trimmed by 5 bases and V by 1 base; bases with no gene match: 8. Looked up from germline, CDR1 is MGHRA and CDR2 is YSYEKL. CDR3 residues: CASSQAGGQGETEAFF. DNA of the CDR3: TGCGCCAGCAGCCAAGCCGGGGGACAGGGAGAAACTGAAGCTTTCTTT.

The V call is TRBV19, the J call TRBJ1-3; D remains ambiguous. The germline V gene encodes CDR1 LNHDA and CDR2 SQIVND (reference sequence). The ends were cut back, 1 base at V and 3 bases at J, with 13 bases in the middle. The CDR3 consists of 16 residues. CDR3 region: CASSIGPLGYGNTIYF. The CDR3, as DNA: TGTGCCAGTAGTATAGGGCCTTTGGGGTATGGAAACACCATATATTTT.

The rearrangement joins TRBV27 to TRBJ1-5, with 7 bases aligning to TRBD1. The V and J ends lost 6 bases and 9 bases, in that order; junction bases with no gene match: 11. The CDR3 loop spans 14 amino acids. Germline V gene sequence: CDR1 MNHEY, CDR2 SMNVEV (reference sequence). The CDR3 sequence is CASSRDRPWGPQHF. CDR3 coding DNA: TGTGCCAGCAGCAGGGACAGACCCTGGGGGCCCCAGCATTTT.

The chain couples TRBV5-4 to TRBJ1-6; weak D call: TRBD1 (6 bases). Germline CDR1 is SGHNT and CDR2 is YYREEE (reference sequence). Trimming pared 4 bases from V and 5 bases from J, leaving 10 bases between. CDR3 size: 14 residues. As DNA, the CDR3 is TGTGCCAGCAGCATACAGGGAGATAATTCACCCCTCCACTTT. It translates to CASSIQGDNSPLHF.

The CDR3 nucleotides read TGCGCCAGCACCACAGGGGAATCCTATGGCTACACCTTC. It translates to CASTTGESYGYTF. The chain has TRBV5-1 and TRBJ1-2; 7 bases map to TRBD1. Germline CDR1 and CDR2: SGHRS and YFSETQ. J lost 4 bases, V lost 6 bases, and 6 bases had no gene match. The length of the CDR3 is 13 residues.

The J gene is TRBJ1-1, the V gene TRBV19; D uncertain. The CDR3 runs to 14 residues. CDR1 and CDR2 (germline): LNHDA, SQIVND (reference sequence). The ends were cut back, 3 bases at V and 0 bases at J, with 8 bases in the middle. In DNA, the CDR3 is TGTGCCAGTAGTATGAACCAGTTGAACACTGAAGCTTTCTTT. Its translation is CASSMNQLNTEAFF.

The chain recombines TRBV6-5 with TRBJ2-1; 7 nucleotides line up with TRBD1. This CDR3 comprises 16 residues. Germline trimming cut 0 bases from V and 0 bases from J; bases unmatched to any gene: 2. Germline assignment: CDR1 MNHEY and CDR2 SVGAGI. The CDR3 DNA reads TGTGCCAGCAGTTACTCCACAGGGGTCTCCTACAATGAGCAGTTCTTC. The encoded protein is CASSYSTGVSYNEQFF.

The chain employs TRBV11-2 and TRBJ1-1; TRBD1 might be the D (5 bases). Trimming left V 3 bases short and J 0 bases short, with 8 bases between. This CDR3 has 14 amino acids. Looked up from germline, CDR1 is SGHAT and CDR2 is FQNNGV. DNA for the CDR3: TGTGCCAGCAGCTTGACAGCCATGAACACTGAAGCTTTCTTT. Protein sequence: CASSLTAMNTEAFF.

The chain is built from TRBV4-1 and TRBJ2-7; D assignment may be TRBD1 or TRBD2 (5 bases each). The CDR3 runs 16 residues. Germline V CDR1 and CDR2: MGHRA, YSYEKL. V was shortened by 3 bases and J by 2 bases, with 17 bases between the two germline ends. In DNA, the CDR3 is TGCGCCAGCAGCCACCCCGGGGCGGTGACCACCTACGAGCAGTACTTC. Protein: CASSHPGAVTTYEQYF.

The chain links TRBV5-6 to TRBJ2-7, with D maybe TRBD2 (6 bases). Germline assignment: CDR1 SGHDT and CDR2 YYEEEE. Deletions cut 1 base from V and 4 bases from J, with 15 bases between. The CDR3 runs to 15 residues. The CDR3 region is CASSLSGDPWYEQYF. The CDR3 nucleotides are TGTGCCAGCAGCTTGTCGGGAGACCCTTGGTACGAGCAGTACTTC.

The J gene is TRBJ2-5, the V gene TRBV9, with TRBD1 matching 8 bases. Near its end, the DNA agrees better with TRBJ2-7, so the J call may be wrong. Germline V gene sequence: CDR1 SGDLS, CDR2 YYNGEE. The CDR3 spans 15 residues. CDR3 protein: CASSVTGTGFYEQYF. Written as DNA, the CDR3 is TGTGCCAGCAGCGTAACCGGGACAGGATTCTACGAGCAGTACTTC.

About this clone itself: At one end the junction does not follow the germline gene, possibly because of a read error. CDR3 bases: TGTGCCAGTAGCATAGGGGACAGGGCCAGGGATGAGCAGTTCTTC. It codes for CASSIGDRARDEQFF. The chain uses TRBV19 and TRBJ2-1, with 9 positions matching TRBD1. The CDR3 sequence is 15 residues long. Germline V gene lookup returns CDR1 LNHDA and CDR2 SQIVND (reference sequence). Full variable domain (missing parts from reference TRBV19 and TRBJ2-1): DGGITQSPKYLFRKEGQNVTLSCEQNLNHDAMYWYRQDPGQGLRLIYYSQIVNDFQKGDIAEGYSVSREKKESFPLTVTSAQKNPTAFYLCASSIGDRARDEQFFGPGTRLTVL.